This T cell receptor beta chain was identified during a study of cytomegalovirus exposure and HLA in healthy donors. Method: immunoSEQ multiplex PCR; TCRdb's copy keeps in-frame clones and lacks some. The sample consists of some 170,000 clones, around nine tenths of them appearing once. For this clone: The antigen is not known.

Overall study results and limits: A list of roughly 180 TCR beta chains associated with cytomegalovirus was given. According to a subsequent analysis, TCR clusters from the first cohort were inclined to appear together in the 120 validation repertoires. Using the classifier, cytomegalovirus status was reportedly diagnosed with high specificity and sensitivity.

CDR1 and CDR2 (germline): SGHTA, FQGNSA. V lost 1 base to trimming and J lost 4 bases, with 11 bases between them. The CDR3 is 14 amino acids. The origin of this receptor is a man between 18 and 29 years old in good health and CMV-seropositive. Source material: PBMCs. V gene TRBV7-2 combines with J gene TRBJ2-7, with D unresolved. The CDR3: CASSLELAAYEQYF. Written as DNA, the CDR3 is TGTGCCAGCAGCTTAGAGCTGGCAGCGTACGAGCAGTACTTC.